This TCR beta chain was captured by sequencing in a study of CD4+ T cells in melanoma. Overall study results and limits: CD8+ T cell, macrophage and B cell function reportedly correlated with neoantigen-specific CD4+ T cells.

TCRdb keeps only in-frame clones here, not all; method: immunoSEQ multiplex PCR. Of about 55,000 clones in the sample, approximately 70% were seen once. The CDR3 has 18 residues. The germline V gene has CDR1 KGHSH and CDR2 LQKENI. The V gene lost 3 bases and the J gene lost 0 bases, with 18 bases spanning the gap. Turning to this clone: What it recognizes is unknown.

The sequencing input was tumor tissue. This TCR was recovered from a human donor with melanoma. V is TRBV18 and J is TRBJ1-5; D may be TRBD1 (6 bases). CDR3 sequence reads: CASSPNPGTIYSNQPQHF. In DNA form, the CDR3 reads TGTGCCAGCTCACCGAACCCGGGGACAATCTATAGCAATCAGCCCCAGCATTTT.